These 27 T cell receptor beta chains originate from one sample sequenced in a study of T cell responses to AZD1222 COVID-19 vaccine. Method: immunoSEQ multiplex PCR; TCRdb's copy keeps in-frame clones and lacks some. The table includes 50,000 to 65,000 clones, about nine tenths detected once. Sample: peripheral blood, taken 28 days after the second AZD1222 dose. These TCRs come from an adult who received the AZD1222 COVID-19 vaccine.

The chain carries TRBV6-6 and TRBJ2-5; TRBD2 might be the D (7 bases). Germline CDR1 reads MNHNY; CDR2 reads SVGAGI (reference sequence). V lost 6 bases and J lost 2, with 16 bases in between. There are 15 residues in the CDR3. The CDR3 protein is CASSKRGGTQETQYF. The DNA for the CDR3 is TGTGCCAGCAGCAAGAGGGGGGGGACACAAGAGACCCAGTACTTC.

The chain links TRBV7-9 to TRBJ2-1; 10 bases are a match to TRBD2. Germline trimming cut 8 bases from V and 9 bases from J; bases unmatched to any gene: 10. Looked up from germline, CDR1 is SEHNR and CDR2 is FQNEAQ (reference sequence). The CDR3 is 14 residues long. DNA of the CDR3: TGTGCCAGCCCGGGGTCTAGCGGGAGCCCTGAGCAGTTCTTC. Its protein is CASPGSSGSPEQFF. Full variable domain (remainder filled in from reference TRBV7-9 and TRBJ2-1): DTGVSQNPRHKITKRGQNVTFRCDPISEHNRLYWYRQTLGQGPEFLTYFQNEAQLEKSRLLSDRFSAERPKGSFSTLEIQRTEQGDSAMYLCASPGSSGSPEQFFGPGTRLTVL.

CDR3 region: CASSDGGTDTQYF. CDR3 DNA: TGCGCCAGCTCCGACGGGGGAACAGATACGCAGTATTTT. The chain recombines TRBV10-1 with TRBJ2-3; maybe TRBD2 (6 bases). Germline assignment: CDR1 WNHNN and CDR2 SYGVQD (reference sequence). The CDR3 is made up of 13 amino acids. The V and J ends lost 8 bases and 3 bases respectively, with 12 bases between them.

The genes are TRBV6-5 and TRBJ2-1, with D perhaps matching TRBD2 (6 bases). The CDR3 is 15 amino acids. The V end was cut by 5 bases, the J end by 5 bases, with 16 bases between. In germline, CDR1 is MNHEY, CDR2 SVGAGI. The CDR3 here is CASSHPQRGNNEQFF. The CDR3, as DNA: TGTGCCAGCAGTCATCCACAGCGCGGGAACAATGAGCAGTTCTTC.

The V gene is TRBV20-1, the J gene TRBJ2-7, with 7 nucleotides matching TRBD2. Germline CDR1 and CDR2: DFQATT and SNEGSKA (reference sequence). J lost 5 bases, V lost 3 bases, and 10 bases had no gene match. The CDR3 extends over 14 amino acids. The CDR3 region has the DNA TGCAGTGCTAGTAGGCCGGGAGGCCCGGACGAGCAGTACTTC. As protein: CSASRPGGPDEQYF.

V gene TRBV9 combines with J gene TRBJ1-6; D may be TRBD1 (5 bases). Looked up from germline, CDR1 is SGDLS and CDR2 is YYNGEE. The CDR3 loop spans 14 amino acids. V was pared by 3 bases and J by 8 bases, with 12 bases between. CDR3 DNA: TGTGCCAGCAGCGCCGGGGGATTTGATTCACCCCTCCACTTT. It codes for CASSAGGFDSPLHF. Drawing the rest from reference TRBV9 and TRBJ1-6, the complete variable domain is DSGVTQTPKHLITATGQRVTLRCSPRSGDLSVYWYQQSLDQGLQFLIQYYNGEERAKGNILERFSAQQFPDLHSELNLSSLELGDSALYFCASSAGGFDSPLHFGNGTRLTVT.

The rearrangement links TRBV7-6 to TRBJ2-5; 9 nucleotides line up with TRBD1. J was trimmed by 1 base and V by 5 bases; bases with no gene match: 8. CDR1 and CDR2 from the germline V gene are SGHVS and FNYEAQ. The CDR3 runs 16 residues. The CDR3 is CASSHGQGKFQETQYF. Written as DNA, the CDR3 is TGTGCCAGCAGCCACGGACAGGGGAAATTCCAAGAGACCCAGTACTTC.

CDR3: CASSQVLAGPTNEKLFF. The CDR3 DNA reads as TGTGCCAGCAGCCAAGTTTTGGCAGGCCCAACTAATGAAAAACTGTTTTTT. The chain employs TRBV3-1 (or the pseudogene TRBV3-2) and TRBJ1-4; D is ambiguous. Germline lookup yields CDR1 LGHDT and CDR2 YNNKEL (reference sequence). The V and J ends lost 1 base and 0 bases respectively, with 12 bases between them. CDR3 length equals 17 residues.

The chain is built from TRBV30 and TRBJ1-2; D not resolved. Germline values: CDR1 GTSNPN, CDR2 SVGIG (reference sequence). The CDR3 contains 13 residues. V was trimmed by 0 bases and J by 5 bases, leaving 10 bases between them. Here the CDR3 reads CAWSVASPYGYTF. In DNA, the CDR3 is TGTGCCTGGAGTGTAGCCAGCCCATATGGCTACACCTTC.

The V and J genes are TRBV4-1 and TRBJ2-5; 7 nucleotides line up with TRBD1. V lost 4 bases and J lost 5; bases outside the gene matches: 4. The CDR3 is made up of 13 amino acids. Germline V gives CDR1 MGHRA, CDR2 YSYEKL. The CDR3 DNA reads as TGCGCCAGCAGCCTATTACAGGGGGAGACCCAGTACTTC. It yields the protein CASSLLQGETQYF.

The genes are TRBV5-4 and TRBJ1-6; D possibly corresponds to TRBD1 (6 bases). This CDR3 contains 14 residues. Germline V lookup: CDR1 SGHNT, CDR2 YYREEE (reference sequence). V lost 2 bases, J lost 8 bases, and 11 bases lay in between. CDR3 DNA: TGTGCCAGCAGCTTCCGACAGGACCATTCACCCCTCCACTTT. Amino acids: CASSFRQDHSPLHF.

The chain couples TRBV19 to TRBJ2-2; 8 positions match TRBD1. The CDR3 length is 17 residues. Looked up from germline, CDR1 is LNHDA and CDR2 is SQIVND (reference sequence). V lost 3 bases, J lost 0 bases, and 6 bases stayed unmatched. Here the CDR3 DNA reads TGTGCCAGTAGTATCCGAGCAGGGGGCGCGAACACCGGGGAGCTGTTTTTT. Translating it yields CASSIRAGGANTGELFF.

The chain employs TRBV27 and TRBJ2-5; no reliable D call. The CDR3 is 13 residues long. Deletions cut 3 bases from V and 1 base from J, with 6 bases between. CDR1 and CDR2 (germline): MNHEY, SMNVEV (reference sequence). The CDR3 sequence is CASSLQIQETQYF. The CDR3 nucleotides are TGTGCCAGCAGTTTGCAGATCCAAGAGACCCAGTACTTC.

The chain has TRBV3-1 (or the pseudogene TRBV3-2) and TRBJ2-1; 8 bases fit TRBD2. The V gene's germline CDR1 is LGHDT and CDR2 YNNKEL (reference sequence). This CDR3 has 13 residues. The V gene end was trimmed by 3 bases and the J gene end by 8 bases; junction bases not matched to a gene: 3. CDR3 bases: TGTGCCAGCAGCCAGAACGGGGGGGATGAGCAGTTCTTC. This encodes CASSQNGGDEQFF.

This clone was counted once. The V and J genes are TRBV18 and TRBJ2-1; no firm D call. This CDR3 has 15 residues. Germline V gene lookup returns CDR1 KGHSH and CDR2 LQKENI. V lost 1 base and J lost 0, with 7 bases in between. The CDR3: CASSPLRYSYNEQFF. The CDR3 DNA reads TGTGCCAGCTCACCACTCCGTTACTCCTACAATGAGCAGTTCTTC.

The chain has TRBV19 and TRBJ2-2; D uncertain. Germline CDR1 reads LNHDA; CDR2 reads SQIVND (reference sequence). Deletions cut 1 base from V and 4 bases from J, with 10 bases between. CDR3 length equals 15 residues. The CDR3 sequence is CASSIVVRPTGELFF. CDR3 sequence (DNA): TGTGCCAGTAGTATAGTAGTGCGGCCCACCGGGGAGCTGTTTTTT.

The V call is TRBV11-2, the J call TRBJ2-5; the match to TRBD1 covers 7 bases. Germline values: CDR1 SGHAT, CDR2 FQNNGV. Trimming removed 1 base from V and 11 bases from J; junction bases left unmatched: 4. CDR3 length: 12 residues. CDR3 DNA: TGTGCCAGCAGCTTAGTTAGGGGACAGCAGTACTTC. Protein: CASSLVRGQQYF. Full variable domain (outside the CDR3, taken from reference TRBV11-2 and TRBJ2-5): EAGVAQSPRYKIIEKRQSVAFWCNPISGHATLYWYQQILGQGPKLLIQFQNNGVVDDSQLPKDRFSAERLKGVDSTLKIQPAKLEDSAVYLCASSLVRGQQYFGPGTRLLVL.

CDR3 coding DNA: TGTGCCAGCAGCTCGGGACAGAGAGGCAATCAGCCCCAGCATTTT. Residues: CASSSGQRGNQPQHF. J is TRBJ1-5 and V is TRBV7-2; 7 positions agree with TRBD1. The trim removed 4 bases at V and 2 bases at J, leaving 5 bases unmatched. This CDR3 has 15 residues. Germline CDR1 reads SGHTA; CDR2 reads FQGNSA.

The chain combines TRBV18 with TRBJ2-1, with D maybe TRBD2 (5 bases). CDR1 and CDR2 (germline): KGHSH, LQKENI. CDR3 length equals 18 residues. The V end lost 0 bases, the J end lost 6 bases, and 21 bases lay between the germline ends. The CDR3 reads CASSPPPSEMPGSNEQFF. The CDR3 nucleotides are TGTGCCAGCTCACCACCCCCCAGCGAGATGCCGGGAAGCAATGAGCAGTTCTTC.

The V gene is TRBV11-2, the J gene TRBJ2-1; D is unresolved. CDR1 SGHAT and CDR2 FQNNGV come from the germline V gene. CDR3 length: 13 residues. V was shortened by 1 base and J by 4 bases, with 5 bases between the two germline ends. For the CDR3, the DNA is TGTGCCAGCAGCTTAGCCTGGTACAATGAGCAGTTCTTC. It yields the protein CASSLAWYNEQFF.

The J gene is TRBJ1-5, the V gene TRBV18, with 9 bases aligning to TRBD1. CDR3 length: 15 amino acids. Germline V gives CDR1 KGHSH, CDR2 LQKENI. The J segment lost 1 base and the V segment lost 2 bases, leaving 0 bases of the junction unmatched. CDR3 in amino acids: CASSPGTGSNQPQHF. CDR3 nucleotide sequence: TGTGCCAGCTCACCAGGGACAGGGAGCAATCAGCCCCAGCATTTT. Supplemented by reference TRBV18 and TRBJ1-5, the full variable domain reads NAGVMQNPRHLVRRRGQEARLRCSPMKGHSHVYWYRQLPEEGLKFMVYLQKENIIDESGMPKERFSAEFPKEGPSILRIQQVVRGDSAAYFCASSPGTGSNQPQHFGDGTRLSIL.

The chain is built from TRBV5-6 and TRBJ2-5; D assignment may be TRBD1 or TRBD2 (6 bases each). The CDR3 consists of 14 residues. The V gene's germline CDR1 is SGHDT and CDR2 YYEEEE. Trimming removed 6 bases from V and 4 bases from J, with 16 bases in between. CDR3 coding DNA: TGTGCCAGCAACGAGGGGGGACCCCTAGAGACCCAGTACTTC. Amino acids: CASNEGGPLETQYF.

The sample holds one count of this clone. The chain has TRBV11-3 and TRBJ2-7; tentative D call: TRBD1 (6 bases). Between the trimmed V and J ends, which lost 5 bases and 7 bases, there was a span of 15 bases. Looked up from germline, CDR1 is SGHNT and CDR2 is YENEEA. This CDR3 spans 13 amino acids. In DNA, the CDR3 is TGTGCCAGCAGCCAGGCCTTCCAGGGGGAGCAGTACTTC. The encoded protein is CASSQAFQGEQYF.

The chain carries TRBV9 and TRBJ2-3; TRBD2 matches at 11 bases. CDR3 length: 15 residues. The V gene end was trimmed by 0 bases and the J gene end by 8 bases; junction bases not matched to a gene: 5. Germline CDR1 reads SGDLS; CDR2 reads YYNGEE. The CDR3 here is CASSVELAGERTQYF. CDR3 nucleotides: TGTGCCAGCAGCGTAGAACTAGCGGGAGAGCGTACGCAGTATTTT.

The rearrangement joins TRBV19 to TRBJ1-5; D is uncertain. The CDR3 has 16 residues. Germline CDR1 LNHDA, CDR2 SQIVND (reference sequence). Trimming removed 3 bases from V and 0 bases from J, with 12 bases in between. CDR3 sequence reads: CASSIFPPYSNQPQHF. Written as DNA, the CDR3 is TGTGCCAGTAGTATCTTCCCACCATATAGCAATCAGCCCCAGCATTTT.

J is TRBJ1-5 and V is TRBV10-2; no clear D. The CDR3 runs to 16 residues. V was clipped by 4 bases and J by 0 bases, with 13 bases between them. Germline V gene data show CDR1 as WSHSY and CDR2 as SAAADI. The CDR3 DNA reads as TGCGCCAGCAGTGGTGTAACCGGTCCTAGCAATCAGCCCCAGCATTTT. Translating gives CASSGVTGPSNQPQHF.

The V and J genes are TRBV25-1 and TRBJ2-3; 10 positions match TRBD2. The J segment lost 2 bases and the V segment lost 4 bases, leaving 3 bases of the junction unmatched. The CDR3 loop spans 15 amino acids. CDR1 is MGHDK and CDR2 is SYGVNS in the germline V gene. CDR3 region: CASSALAGDTDTQYF. The CDR3 DNA is TGTGCCAGCAGTGCTCTAGCGGGAGACACAGATACGCAGTATTTT.